This T cell receptor (beta chain) was identified in a study of cytomegalovirus exposure and HLA in healthy donors. General observations from the study: In vitro assays verified that three CMV-associated chains recognized CMV antigens specifically. Cytomegalovirus-associated TCR beta chains were listed, numbering over 150. Cytomegalovirus status, reportedly, was diagnosed with high specificity and sensitivity by the classifier.

The table came from immunoSEQ multiplex PCR; TCRdb's copy has only in-frame clones and leaves some out. There are some 120,000 clones in the sample; 85% to 90% occur only once, and roughly 1.4% lies in the top ten. V was pared by 6 bases and J by 6 bases, with 18 bases between. The CDR3 has 14 residues. Germline assignment: CDR1 SEHNR and CDR2 FQNEAQ (reference sequence). On this clone itself: Antigen: not known.

The rearrangement joins TRBV7-9 to TRBJ2-7; no clear D gene. The sample was PBMCs. The clonotype originates from a man aged 30-40 years in good health and CMV-seronegative. The CDR3 nucleotides read TGTGCCAGCAGTCTAGAGTCGCCTATTAGCGAGCAGTACTTC. Translating gives CASSLESPISEQYF. Filled out from reference TRBV7-9 and TRBJ2-7, the complete variable domain reads DTGVSQNPRHKITKRGQNVTFRCDPISEHNRLYWYRQTLGQGPEFLTYFQNEAQLEKSRLLSDRFSAERPKGSFSTLEIQRTEQGDSAMYLCASSLESPISEQYFGPGTRLTVT.